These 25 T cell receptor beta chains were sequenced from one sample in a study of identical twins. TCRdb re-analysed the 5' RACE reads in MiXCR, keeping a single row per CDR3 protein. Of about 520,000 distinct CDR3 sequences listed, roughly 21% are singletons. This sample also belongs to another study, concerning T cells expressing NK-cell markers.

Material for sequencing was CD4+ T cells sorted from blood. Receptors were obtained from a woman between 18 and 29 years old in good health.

The CDR3 spells CASSIGSAVRDTQYF. The CDR3 region has the DNA TGTGCCAGTAGTATAGGGTCAGCGGTGAGGGATACGCAGTATTTT. The chain employs TRBV19 and TRBJ2-3; D perhaps matches TRBD2 (5 bases). The germline V gene has CDR1 LNHDA and CDR2 SQIVND (reference sequence). V gave up 1 base and J gave up 6 bases, with 14 bases separating them. The CDR3 is 15 residues long.

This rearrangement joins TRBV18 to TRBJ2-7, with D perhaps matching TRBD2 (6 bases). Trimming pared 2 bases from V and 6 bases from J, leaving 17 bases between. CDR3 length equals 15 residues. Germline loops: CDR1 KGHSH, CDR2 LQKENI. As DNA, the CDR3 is TGTGCCAGCTCACCAAGTGTCGGGAGATTGGGCGAGCAGTACTTC. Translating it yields CASSPSVGRLGEQYF.

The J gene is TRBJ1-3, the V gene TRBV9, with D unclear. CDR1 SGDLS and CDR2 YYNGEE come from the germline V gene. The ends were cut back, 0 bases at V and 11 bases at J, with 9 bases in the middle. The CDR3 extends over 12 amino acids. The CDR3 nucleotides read TGTGCCAGCAGCGTAGATTCTTCCGCCATATATTTT. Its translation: CASSVDSSAIYF.

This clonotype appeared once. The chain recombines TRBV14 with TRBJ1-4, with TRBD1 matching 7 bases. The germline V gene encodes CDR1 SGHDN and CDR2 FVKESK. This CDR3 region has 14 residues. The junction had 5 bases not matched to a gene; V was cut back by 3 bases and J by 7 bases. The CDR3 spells CASSQYRGVEKLFF. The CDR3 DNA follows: TGTGCCAGCAGCCAGTACAGGGGAGTTGAAAAACTGTTTTTT.

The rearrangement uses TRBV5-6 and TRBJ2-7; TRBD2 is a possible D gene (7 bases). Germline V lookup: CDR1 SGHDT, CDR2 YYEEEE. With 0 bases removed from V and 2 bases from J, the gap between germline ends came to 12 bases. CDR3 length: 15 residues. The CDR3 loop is CASSLVGGAPYEQYF. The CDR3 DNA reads TGTGCCAGCAGCTTGGTGGGGGGGGCCCCCTACGAGCAGTACTTC.

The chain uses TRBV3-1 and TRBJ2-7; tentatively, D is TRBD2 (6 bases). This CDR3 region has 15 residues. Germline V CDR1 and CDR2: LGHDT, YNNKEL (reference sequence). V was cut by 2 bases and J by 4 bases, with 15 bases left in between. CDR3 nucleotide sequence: TGTGCCAGCAGCCAAACCGGGGGAAAAGGTTACGAGCAGTACTTC. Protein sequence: CASSQTGGKGYEQYF.

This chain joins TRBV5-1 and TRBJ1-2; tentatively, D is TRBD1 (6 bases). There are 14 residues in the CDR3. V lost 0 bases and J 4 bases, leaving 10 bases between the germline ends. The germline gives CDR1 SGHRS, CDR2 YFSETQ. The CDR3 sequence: CASSLVRGAYGYTF. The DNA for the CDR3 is TGCGCCAGCAGCTTGGTCCGGGGGGCCTATGGCTACACCTTC.

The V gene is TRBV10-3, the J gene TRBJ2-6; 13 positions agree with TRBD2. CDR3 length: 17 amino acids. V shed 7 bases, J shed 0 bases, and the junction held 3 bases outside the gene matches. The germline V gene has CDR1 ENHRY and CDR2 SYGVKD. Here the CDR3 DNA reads TGTGCCATCAATGGACTAGCGGGGGTCTCTGGGGCCAACGTCCTGACTTTC. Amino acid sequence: CAINGLAGVSGANVLTF.

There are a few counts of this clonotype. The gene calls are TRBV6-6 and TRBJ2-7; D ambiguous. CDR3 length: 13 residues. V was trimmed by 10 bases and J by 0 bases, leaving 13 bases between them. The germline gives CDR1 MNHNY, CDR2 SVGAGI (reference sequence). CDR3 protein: CATAALSSYEQYF. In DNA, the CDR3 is TGTGCCACCGCCGCCCTCAGCTCCTACGAGCAGTACTTC.

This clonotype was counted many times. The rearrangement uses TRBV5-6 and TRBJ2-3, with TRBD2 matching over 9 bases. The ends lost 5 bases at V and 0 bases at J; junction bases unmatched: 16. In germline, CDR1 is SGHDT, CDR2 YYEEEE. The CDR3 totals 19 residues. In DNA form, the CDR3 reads TGTGCCAGCAGTACCCTAGCGGGACCCCGTCCGAAGAGCACAGATACGCAGTATTTT. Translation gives CASSTLAGPRPKSTDTQYF.

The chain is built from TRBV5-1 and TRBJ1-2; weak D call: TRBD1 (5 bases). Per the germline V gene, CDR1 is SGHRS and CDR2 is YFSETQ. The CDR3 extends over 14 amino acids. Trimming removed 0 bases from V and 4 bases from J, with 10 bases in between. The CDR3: CASSLDSGGYGYTF. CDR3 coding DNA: TGCGCCAGCAGCTTGGATTCGGGGGGCTATGGCTACACCTTC.

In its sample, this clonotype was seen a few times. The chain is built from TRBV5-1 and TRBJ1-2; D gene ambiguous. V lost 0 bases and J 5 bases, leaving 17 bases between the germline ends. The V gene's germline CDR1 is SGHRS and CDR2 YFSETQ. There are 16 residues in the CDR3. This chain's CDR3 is CASSLAISQNLYGYTF. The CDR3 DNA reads TGCGCCAGCAGCTTGGCCATTTCGCAGAACCTATATGGCTACACCTTC. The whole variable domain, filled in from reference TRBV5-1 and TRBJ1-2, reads KAGVTQTPRYLIKTRGQQVTLSCSPISGHRSVSWYQQTPGQGLQFLFEYFSETQRNKGNFPGRFSGRQFSNSRSEMNVSTLELGDSALYLCASSLAISQNLYGYTFGSGTRLTVV.

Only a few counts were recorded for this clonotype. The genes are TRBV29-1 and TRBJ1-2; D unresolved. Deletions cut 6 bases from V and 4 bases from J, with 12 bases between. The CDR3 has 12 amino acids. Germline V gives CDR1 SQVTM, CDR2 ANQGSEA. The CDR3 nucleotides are TGCAGCGTGGTAAGGGATCGCTATGGCTACACCTTC. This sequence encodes CSVVRDRYGYTF.

The CDR3 region is CASSQDLSGMNTEAFF. CDR3 bases: TGTGCCAGCAGCCAAGATCTAAGCGGGATGAACACTGAAGCTTTCTTT. The chain recombines TRBV4-2 with TRBJ1-1; D ambiguous. Germline V CDR1 and CDR2: LGHNA, YNFKEQ. Trimming left V 0 bases short and J 0 bases short, with 11 bases between. The CDR3 contains 16 residues.

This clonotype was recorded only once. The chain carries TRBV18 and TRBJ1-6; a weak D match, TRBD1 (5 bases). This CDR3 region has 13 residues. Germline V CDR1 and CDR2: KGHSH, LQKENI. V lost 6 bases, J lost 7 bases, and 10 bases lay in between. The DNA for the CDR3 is TGTGCCAGCTCCTCTGACAGCAATTCACCCCTCCACTTT. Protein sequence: CASSSDSNSPLHF.

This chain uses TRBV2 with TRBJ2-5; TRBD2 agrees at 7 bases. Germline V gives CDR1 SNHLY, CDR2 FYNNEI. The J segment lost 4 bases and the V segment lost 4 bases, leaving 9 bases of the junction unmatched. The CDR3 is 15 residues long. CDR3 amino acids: CASSGRAGYAETQYF. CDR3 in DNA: TGTGCCAGCAGTGGCAGAGCGGGGTATGCAGAGACCCAGTACTTC.

In nucleotides, the CDR3 is TGTGCCAGCTCACCCTCAGGGGGCAGGGCAGATACGCAGTATTTT. It translates to CASSPSGGRADTQYF. V and J are TRBV18 and TRBJ2-3, with 8 bases fitting TRBD1. The V and J ends lost 3 bases and 4 bases, in that order; junction bases with no gene match: 6. The CDR3 runs 15 residues. Germline V gene lookup returns CDR1 KGHSH and CDR2 LQKENI.

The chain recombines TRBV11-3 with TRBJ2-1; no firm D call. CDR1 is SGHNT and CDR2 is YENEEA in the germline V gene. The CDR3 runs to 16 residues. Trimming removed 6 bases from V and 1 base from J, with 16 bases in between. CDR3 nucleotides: TGTGCCAGCAGTCCGTCCGACCTTTCATCCTACAATGAGCAGTTCTTC. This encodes CASSPSDLSSYNEQFF.

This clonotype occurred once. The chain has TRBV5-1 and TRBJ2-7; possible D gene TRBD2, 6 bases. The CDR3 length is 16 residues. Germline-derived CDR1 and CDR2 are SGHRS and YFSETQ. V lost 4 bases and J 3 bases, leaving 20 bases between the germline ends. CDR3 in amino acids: CASSPSGGVGVYEQYF. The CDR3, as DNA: TGCGCCAGCAGCCCCTCCGGCGGGGTTGGGGTCTACGAGCAGTACTTC. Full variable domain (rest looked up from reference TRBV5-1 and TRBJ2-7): KAGVTQTPRYLIKTRGQQVTLSCSPISGHRSVSWYQQTPGQGLQFLFEYFSETQRNKGNFPGRFSGRQFSNSRSEMNVSTLELGDSALYLCASSPSGGVGVYEQYFGPGTRLTVT.

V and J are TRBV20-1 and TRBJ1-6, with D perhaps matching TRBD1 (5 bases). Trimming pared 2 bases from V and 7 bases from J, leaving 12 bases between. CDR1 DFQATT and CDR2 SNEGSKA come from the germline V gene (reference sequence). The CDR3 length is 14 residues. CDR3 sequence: CSARRDPGNSPLHF. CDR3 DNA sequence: TGCAGTGCTAGAAGGGACCCGGGGAATTCACCCCTCCACTTT.

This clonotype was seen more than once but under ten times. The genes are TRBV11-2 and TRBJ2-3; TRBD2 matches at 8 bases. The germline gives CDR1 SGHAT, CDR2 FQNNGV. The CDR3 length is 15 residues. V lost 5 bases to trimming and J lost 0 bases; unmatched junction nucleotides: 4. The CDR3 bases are TGTGCCAGCAGCGGACTAGCAGCTAGCACAGATACGCAGTATTTT. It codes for CASSGLAASTDTQYF.

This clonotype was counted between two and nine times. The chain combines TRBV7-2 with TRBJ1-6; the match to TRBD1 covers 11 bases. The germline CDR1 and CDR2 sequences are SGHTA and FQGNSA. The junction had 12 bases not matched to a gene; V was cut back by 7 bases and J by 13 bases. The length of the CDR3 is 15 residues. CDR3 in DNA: TGTGCCAGCATCAAATCCGGGACAGGGGGTATTCCCCTCCACTTT. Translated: CASIKSGTGGIPLHF.

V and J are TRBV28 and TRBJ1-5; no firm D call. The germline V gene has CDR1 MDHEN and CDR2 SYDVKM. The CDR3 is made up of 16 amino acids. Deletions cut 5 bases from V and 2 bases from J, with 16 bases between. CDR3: CASSSRHARGNQPQHF. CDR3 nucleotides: TGTGCCAGCAGTAGTCGGCACGCTCGGGGCAATCAGCCCCAGCATTTT.

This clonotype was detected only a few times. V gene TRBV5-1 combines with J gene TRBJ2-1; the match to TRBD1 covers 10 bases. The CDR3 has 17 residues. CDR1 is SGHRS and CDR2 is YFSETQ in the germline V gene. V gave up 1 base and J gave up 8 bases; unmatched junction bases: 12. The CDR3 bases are TGCGCCAGCAGCTTGAGGTCTGGGACAGGGGACGAGGATGAGCAGTTCTTC. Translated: CASSLRSGTGDEDEQFF.

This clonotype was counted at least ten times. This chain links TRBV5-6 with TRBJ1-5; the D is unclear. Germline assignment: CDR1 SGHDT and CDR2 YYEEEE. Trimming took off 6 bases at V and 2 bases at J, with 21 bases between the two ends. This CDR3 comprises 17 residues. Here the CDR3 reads CASNLETSPLGNQPQHF. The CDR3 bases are TGTGCCAGCAATCTTGAGACATCTCCTCTGGGCAATCAGCCCCAGCATTTT.